The present TCR beta chain was sequenced within a study of Ad26.COV2.S vaccination and SARS-CoV-2 variants. General study points: Vaccine and placebo recipients had similar non-spike TCR breadth. Relative to placebo recipients, vaccine recipients exhibited elevated spike-specific TCR breadth.

The CDR3 is 14 residues long. The V gene's germline CDR1 is MNHEY and CDR2 SMNVEV (reference sequence). V was cut by 8 bases and J by 8 bases, with 19 bases left in between. As for this clone: No antigen is known for it.

Using immunoSEQ multiplex PCR, the repertoire was profiled, and TCRdb retains in-frame clones only, with some absent. The table records some 340,000 clones, around four fifths of them present only once. Indicated treatment: 15 to 20 received Ad26.COV2.S at low or high dose, single or two shots; five or six received placebo; per-sample allocation not given. Sampling was done on day 63 after the first vaccine or placebo injection. Ad26.COV2.S expressed prefusion-stabilized spike from the original Wuhan strain. This TCR derives from a person between 18 and 60 years old who received the Ad26.COV2.S COVID-19 vaccine or a placebo. The J gene is TRBJ2-1, the V gene TRBV27; the D gene is possibly TRBD1 (6 bases). The specimen comprised peripheral blood, sampled in a trial of Ad26.COV2.S vaccine versus placebo. DNA for the CDR3: TGTGCCAGCTCCCCCCGCGGCGCAGGGGATGAGCAGTTCTTC. Its translation: CASSPRGAGDEQFF.